A single sample is the source of the 32 T cell receptor beta chains below, sequenced in a study of blood T cell repertoires in COVID-19. Assay: immunoSEQ multiplex PCR; the TCRdb copy retains only in-frame clones and omits some. The table records under 450,000 clones, 75% to 90% of them present only once. The sequenced sample was peripheral blood. These receptors came from a woman aged 35 to 49 with COVID-19, enrolled during active disease.

This clone is a singleton in its sample. This rearrangement joins TRBV5-8 to TRBJ2-5; the match to TRBD1 covers 7 bases. Per the germline V gene, CDR1 is SGHTS and CDR2 is YDEGEE. J lost 5 bases, V lost 4 bases, and 11 bases had no gene match. The CDR3 has 15 amino acids. CDR3 residues: CASSPGTEEGETQYF. CDR3 nucleotide sequence: TGTGCCAGCAGCCCTGGGACAGAAGAAGGGGAGACCCAGTACTTC.

V and J are TRBV21-1 and TRBJ2-7; the table gives TRBD1 as D, unverified against the DNA. TRBV21-1 is deemed a pseudogene. The CDR3 consists of 14 residues. Written as DNA, the CDR3 is TGTGCCAGCAGCAGAACAGGTCCGACCTACGAGCAGTACTTC. Translating it yields CASSRTGPTYEQYF.

V usage is TRBV5-1 and J usage is TRBJ1-1, with 9 bases identical to TRBD1. CDR3 length: 13 residues. Germline-derived CDR1 and CDR2 are SGHRS and YFSETQ. The V segment lost 5 bases and the J segment 4 bases; nucleotides outside the gene matches: 3. The CDR3 region is CASRGQGGTEAFF. CDR3 sequence (DNA): TGCGCCAGCAGGGGACAGGGTGGCACTGAAGCTTTCTTT.

The DNA for the CDR3 is TGTGCCAGCAGTTCGAGGGACAGGCTCAACTATGGCTACACCTTC. Its protein product is CASSSRDRLNYGYTF. The chain uses TRBV28 and TRBJ1-2, with 8 positions matching TRBD1. The CDR3 consists of 15 residues. J gave up 2 bases and V 4 bases, and 6 bases lay outside the gene matches. Germline loops: CDR1 MDHEN, CDR2 SYDVKM.

J is TRBJ2-3 and V is TRBV28, with 9 positions matching TRBD2. The CDR3 runs to 17 residues. From germline, CDR1 is MDHEN and CDR2 SYDVKM. V was pared by 0 bases and J by 4 bases, with 8 bases of the junction left unmatched. The CDR3 reads CASSLWASGIPPDTQYF. Here the CDR3 DNA reads TGTGCCAGCAGTTTATGGGCTAGCGGGATCCCCCCAGATACGCAGTATTTT.

This clone occurred once. The V gene is TRBV27, the J gene TRBJ2-2; 9 positions agree with TRBD1. Germline trimming cut 5 bases from V and 8 bases from J; bases unmatched to any gene: 12. The CDR3 runs to 16 residues. CDR1 is MNHEY, CDR2 SMNVEV, per germline (reference sequence). The CDR3 loop reads CASSLTTQGARGELFF. Written as DNA, the CDR3 is TGTGCCAGCAGTCTCACCACACAGGGGGCGCGGGGGGAGCTGTTTTTT.

The chain couples TRBV5-5 to TRBJ2-5, with 7 positions matching TRBD2. Germline lookup yields CDR1 SGHKS and CDR2 YYEKEE (reference sequence). V lost 1 base and J lost 4; bases outside the gene matches: 7. This CDR3 region has 15 residues. The CDR3 is CASSLRPRGGETQYF. CDR3 nucleotide sequence: TGTGCCAGCAGCTTGAGGCCGCGCGGGGGAGAGACCCAGTACTTC.

This chain uses TRBV28 with TRBJ1-2, with TRBD1 matching 7 bases. CDR3 length: 14 amino acids. Trimming took 7 bases from V and 4 from J; bases not matched to a gene: 9. CDR1 and CDR2 from the germline V gene are MDHEN and SYDVKM. This CDR3 is CASTSKGQSYGYTF. The CDR3 nucleotides read TGTGCCAGCACCTCAAAGGGACAGTCCTATGGCTACACCTTC.

The V call is TRBV7-2, the J call TRBJ1-1, with 7 bases matching TRBD1. The CDR3 runs 16 residues. V trimming: 5 bases; J trimming: 4 bases; junction bases outside the gene matches: 13. Germline V gives CDR1 SGHTA, CDR2 FQGNSA. The CDR3 is CASSTRQGVAPTEAFF. In DNA, the CDR3 is TGTGCCAGCAGCACTCGACAGGGCGTTGCCCCCACTGAAGCTTTCTTT.

The chain links TRBV5-1 to TRBJ1-1, with D possibly matching TRBD1 (6 bases). Germline lookup yields CDR1 SGHRS and CDR2 YFSETQ. Trimming pared 7 bases from V and 1 base from J, leaving 14 bases between. This CDR3 spans 14 amino acids. CDR3 amino acids: CASAPGGANTEAFF. CDR3 DNA: TGCGCCAGCGCCCCGGGGGGCGCGAACACTGAAGCTTTCTTT.

This sequence joins TRBV15 and TRBJ2-1; tentative D call: TRBD1 (7 bases). Trimming removed 4 bases at V and 3 bases at J, with 10 bases between. Per germline, CDR1 LNHNV and CDR2 YYDKDF (reference sequence). CDR3 size: 14 residues. CDR3 nucleotides: TGTGCCACCAGCACCAGGGGGGACTACAATGAGCAGTTCTTC. As protein: CATSTRGDYNEQFF.

The J gene is TRBJ1-2, the V gene TRBV4-1; D gene unclear. The V end was cut by 0 bases, the J end by 3 bases, with 14 bases between. The V gene's germline CDR1 is MGHRA and CDR2 YSYEKL. The CDR3 is 16 residues long. The CDR3: CASSQDLSRRDYGYTF. Written as DNA, the CDR3 is TGCGCCAGCAGCCAAGATCTAAGTAGGAGAGACTATGGCTACACCTTC.

The table lists this clone with a count of one. V and J are TRBV13 and TRBJ2-7; D perhaps matches TRBD1 (6 bases). The CDR3 extends over 14 amino acids. V was cut by 5 bases and J by 2 bases, with 13 bases left in between. CDR1 is PRHDT and CDR2 is FYEKMQ in the germline V gene (reference sequence). CDR3 amino acids: CASSPSRQAYEQYF. The CDR3 DNA reads as TGTGCCAGCAGCCCATCACGACAGGCCTACGAGCAGTACTTC.

The chain joins TRBV5-1 to TRBJ1-1, with TRBD1 matching over 7 bases. V lost 3 bases, J lost 6 bases, and 8 bases stayed unmatched. CDR1 is SGHRS, CDR2 YFSETQ, per germline. The CDR3 consists of 14 residues. Here the CDR3 reads CASSSGQEGAEAFF. DNA for the CDR3: TGCGCCAGCAGCTCAGGACAGGAGGGAGCTGAAGCTTTCTTT.

The V and J genes are TRBV28 and TRBJ2-7; 11 bases are shared with TRBD1. The CDR3 contains 18 residues. V dropped 7 bases and J dropped 0; count of bases not matched to a gene: 14. CDR1 is MDHEN and CDR2 is SYDVKM in the germline V gene. CDR3 coding DNA: TGTGCCAGCACCACTAAGGGGGACAGGGGGTTAGGCTCCTACGAGCAGTACTTC. Translation gives CASTTKGDRGLGSYEQYF.

The chain employs TRBV19 and TRBJ1-5; D perhaps matches TRBD1 (5 bases). Trimming took off 0 bases at V and 1 base at J, with 13 bases between the two ends. The CDR3 has 17 amino acids. The V gene's germline CDR1 is LNHDA and CDR2 SQIVND (reference sequence). The CDR3 spells CASSIDRGRASNQPQHF. In nucleotides, the CDR3 is TGTGCCAGTAGTATAGATCGAGGCAGGGCGAGCAATCAGCCCCAGCATTTT.

The chain employs TRBV5-6 and TRBJ1-5; D is undetermined. Germline V gives CDR1 SGHDT, CDR2 YYEEEE. The CDR3 consists of 13 residues. V lost 0 bases to trimming and J lost 6 bases, with 7 bases between them. The CDR3 sequence is CASSLAEGQPQHF. CDR3 in DNA: TGTGCCAGCAGCTTGGCCGAGGGTCAGCCCCAGCATTTT.

The gene calls are TRBV11-2 and TRBJ2-2, with a possible D match to TRBD1 (5 bases). This CDR3 contains 14 residues. Germline V gene sequence: CDR1 SGHAT, CDR2 FQNNGV. V lost 0 bases and J lost 6, with 8 bases in between. The CDR3 DNA sequence: TGTGCCAGCAGCTTAGACAGGGCTGCCGGGGAGCTGTTTTTT. This sequence encodes CASSLDRAAGELFF.

CDR3 sequence reads: CASSYHLDRGESYEQYF. In DNA, the CDR3 is TGTGCCAGCAGCTACCATTTGGACAGGGGCGAGAGCTACGAGCAGTACTTC. This sequence joins TRBV3-1 (or the pseudogene TRBV3-2) and TRBJ2-7; 9 positions agree with TRBD1. CDR1 and CDR2 (germline): LGHDT, YNNKEL (reference sequence). V trimming: 5 bases; J trimming: 3 bases; junction bases outside the gene matches: 14. The CDR3 runs to 17 residues.

The chain recombines TRBV9 with TRBJ2-2; possibly TRBD2 for D (6 bases). Germline CDR1 reads SGDLS; CDR2 reads YYNGEE. The germline V and J ends were trimmed by 1 base and 0 bases, with 13 bases remaining between them. This CDR3 region has 17 residues. The CDR3: CASSVRRETANTGELFF. The CDR3 DNA reads as TGTGCCAGCAGCGTAAGGAGGGAGACAGCGAACACCGGGGAGCTGTTTTTT. The full variable domain, completed using reference TRBV9 and TRBJ2-2, is DSGVTQTPKHLITATGQRVTLRCSPRSGDLSVYWYQQSLDQGLQFLIQYYNGEERAKGNILERFSAQQFPDLHSELNLSSLELGDSALYFCASSVRRETANTGELFFGEGSRLTVL.

V and J are TRBV6-2 or TRBV6-3 and TRBJ2-7; D perhaps matches TRBD1 (5 bases). CDR3 length: 15 amino acids. Germline values: CDR1 MNHEY, CDR2 SVGEGT. Trimming left V 2 bases short and J 5 bases short, with 16 bases between. The CDR3 reads CASSYSDQGRHEQYF. As DNA, the CDR3 is TGTGCCAGCAGTTACAGCGACCAGGGCCGCCACGAGCAGTACTTC.

The chain is built from TRBV15 and TRBJ1-5; D gene uncertain. The V gene's germline CDR1 is LNHNV and CDR2 YYDKDF (reference sequence). Trimming took 0 bases from V and 7 from J, leaving 13 bases between them. This CDR3 is built from 15 residues. The CDR3 DNA reads TGTGCCACCAGCAGAGAACTAGGGTCCCACCAGCCCCAGCATTTT. Its translation: CATSRELGSHQPQHF.

This chain joins TRBV5-1 and TRBJ2-2, with D possibly TRBD1 on 6 matching bases. Trimming left V 4 bases short and J 1 base short, with 14 bases between. This CDR3 region has 16 residues. CDR1 is SGHRS and CDR2 is YFSETQ in the germline V gene. The CDR3: CASSEQGSENTGELFF. CDR3 nucleotide sequence: TGCGCCAGCAGCGAACAGGGATCGGAGAACACCGGGGAGCTGTTTTTT. The entire variable domain, with the rest obtained from reference TRBV5-1 and TRBJ2-2, is as follows: KAGVTQTPRYLIKTRGQQVTLSCSPISGHRSVSWYQQTPGQGLQFLFEYFSETQRNKGNFPGRFSGRQFSNSRSEMNVSTLELGDSALYLCASSEQGSENTGELFFGEGSRLTVL.

This chain joins TRBV7-8 and TRBJ2-1; 8 positions agree with TRBD2. V was pared by 5 bases and J by 6 bases, with 6 bases of the junction left unmatched. Germline CDR1 SGHVS, CDR2 FQNEAQ. CDR3 size: 14 residues. The CDR3 spells CASSPRREANEQFF. The CDR3 DNA is TGTGCCAGCAGCCCTCGGCGGGAGGCCAATGAGCAGTTCTTC. Filled out from reference TRBV7-8 and TRBJ2-1, the complete variable domain reads GAGVSQSPRYKVAKRGQDVALRCDPISGHVSLFWYQQALGQGPEFLTYFQNEAQLDKSGLPSDRFFAERPEGSVSTLKIQRTQQEDSAVYLCASSPRREANEQFFGPGTRLTVL.

V and J are TRBV28 and TRBJ2-7; 7 nucleotides align to TRBD2. The CDR3 runs 13 residues. Unmatched junction bases numbered 7, after V lost 5 bases and J lost 6 bases. Germline V gene lookup returns CDR1 MDHEN and CDR2 SYDVKM. The CDR3 sequence: CASSVDGGTEQYF. The CDR3 DNA sequence: TGTGCCAGCAGTGTAGACGGGGGGACCGAGCAGTACTTC. Together with reference TRBV28 and TRBJ2-7, the CDR3 gives the full variable domain: DVKVTQSSRYLVKRTGEKVFLECVQDMDHENMFWYRQDPGLGLRLIYFSYDVKMKEKGDIPEGYSVSREKKERFSLILESASTNQTSMYLCASSVDGGTEQYFGPGTRLTVT.

The chain joins TRBV7-2 to TRBJ2-1; 8 bases fit TRBD2. The ends lost 5 bases at V and 8 bases at J; junction bases unmatched: 11. Germline V gene lookup returns CDR1 SGHTA and CDR2 FQGNSA. The length of the CDR3 is 15 residues. CDR3 DNA sequence: TGTGCCAGCAGCAACTTCCGGGGGGGTCTCTATGAGCAGTTCTTC. This translates into CASSNFRGGLYEQFF.

J is TRBJ1-6 and V is TRBV28, with unresolved D. V was trimmed by 10 bases and J by 5 bases, leaving 9 bases between them. The length of the CDR3 is 12 residues. Looked up from germline, CDR1 is MDHEN and CDR2 is SYDVKM. The CDR3 spells CATLANNSPLHF. CDR3 coding DNA: TGTGCCACCCTGGCCAATAATTCACCCCTCCACTTT.

The rearrangement links TRBV7-2 to TRBJ1-3; 8 nucleotides match TRBD1. The CDR3 is 16 amino acids. CDR1 and CDR2 from the germline V gene are SGHTA and FQGNSA. V dropped 1 base and J dropped 4; count of bases not matched to a gene: 6. CDR3: CASSLGDRGYGNTIYF. The CDR3 nucleotides read TGTGCCAGCAGCTTAGGTGACAGGGGCTACGGAAACACCATATATTTT.

The genes are TRBV19 and TRBJ2-5, with D tentatively TRBD1 (7 bases). The CDR3 sequence is 13 residues long. CDR1 is LNHDA, CDR2 SQIVND, per germline (reference sequence). V was cut by 6 bases and J by 5 bases, with 13 bases left in between. CDR3 DNA sequence: TGTGCCAGTAGCCAGGGGGGAATCGAGACCCAGTACTTC. Protein sequence: CASSQGGIETQYF. The whole variable domain, remainder taken from reference TRBV19 and TRBJ2-5, is DGGITQSPKYLFRKEGQNVTLSCEQNLNHDAMYWYRQDPGQGLRLIYYSQIVNDFQKGDIAEGYSVSREKKESFPLTVTSAQKNPTAFYLCASSQGGIETQYFGPGTRLLVL.

The CDR3 nucleotides are TGCGCCAGCAGCCCGGACAGGGCTTCCTATGGCTACACCTTC. Encoded protein: CASSPDRASYGYTF. The V call is TRBV5-1, the J call TRBJ1-2, with TRBD1 identical over 8 bases. Germline CDR1 SGHRS, CDR2 YFSETQ. The length of the CDR3 is 14 residues. V dropped 4 bases and J dropped 4; count of bases not matched to a gene: 6.

V usage is TRBV4-3 and J usage is TRBJ1-2; D not certain. V lost 0 bases and J 7 bases, leaving 15 bases between the germline ends. CDR1 LGHNA and CDR2 YSLEER come from the germline V gene. The CDR3 loop spans 15 amino acids. CDR3 sequence reads: CASSQDWEGYGGYTF. CDR3 DNA sequence: TGCGCCAGCAGCCAAGATTGGGAGGGTTATGGTGGCTACACCTTC.

The chain couples TRBV7-2 to TRBJ2-7; 7 bases fit TRBD1. Unmatched junction bases numbered 19, after V lost 5 bases and J lost 6 bases. Germline lookup yields CDR1 SGHTA and CDR2 FQGNSA. This CDR3 has 17 amino acids. The CDR3: CASSLDTQRGRLSEQYF. CDR3 in DNA: TGTGCCAGCAGCCTGGATACGCAGAGGGGGCGCCTGAGCGAGCAGTACTTC.